These 26 T cell receptor beta chains originate from one sample sequenced in a study of CD8+CD57+ T cells in acquired aplastic anemia. Whoever was chosen for sequencing had shown CD8+CD57+ cell expansion by flow cytometry. Researchers used genomic DNA as the template to profile TCR beta VDJ and CDR3. TCRdb re-analysed the reads in MiXCR, keeping a single row per CDR3 protein. The sample consists of some 160,000 distinct CDR3 sequences, around half of them appearing once. Sequenced: sorted CD4+, CD8+, or CD8+CD57+ T cells (not recorded which) from PBMCs. Source of these receptors: a human donor with aplastic anemia.

This clonotype occurred a few times. The chain is built from TRBV24-1 and TRBJ2-1; 7 nucleotides match TRBD1. Germline V gene data show CDR1 as KGHDR and CDR2 as SFDVKD. This CDR3 is 12 amino acids long. V gave up 6 bases and J gave up 12 bases; unmatched junction bases: 7. This CDR3 reads CATSSTQGSQFF. CDR3 sequence (DNA): TGTGCCACCAGTTCGACACAGGGGTCGCAGTTCTTC.

The genes are TRBV5-6 and TRBJ2-5; D remains ambiguous. Germline V gene sequence: CDR1 SGHDT, CDR2 YYEEEE. V shed 0 bases and J shed 5 bases, with 17 bases lying between them. The CDR3 is 16 amino acids. The CDR3 DNA follows: TGTGCCAGCAGCTTGGAGGGATTGGCCGCCGCGGAGACCCAGTACTTC. Protein sequence: CASSLEGLAAAETQYF.

This clonotype was counted at least ten times. CDR3 in amino acids: CATSDASGPDTQYF. CDR3 nucleotides: TGTGCCACCAGTGACGCTAGCGGTCCAGATACGCAGTATTTT. The chain links TRBV24-1 to TRBJ2-3; 7 nucleotides align to TRBD2. Germline CDR1 and CDR2: KGHDR and SFDVKD. V lost 4 bases to trimming and J lost 4 bases; unmatched junction nucleotides: 4. The CDR3 length is 14 residues.

In this sample, this clonotype turned up many times. The chain uses TRBV6-5 and TRBJ2-5, with a tentative D call TRBD1 (5 bases). The V and J ends lost 6 bases and 6 bases respectively, with 17 bases between them. In germline, CDR1 is MNHEY, CDR2 SVGAGI. This CDR3 region has 14 residues. CDR3 loop: CASSQTQGGKTQYF. DNA for the CDR3: TGTGCCAGCAGCCAAACCCAGGGTGGAAAGACCCAGTACTTC.

The genes are TRBV9 and TRBJ2-7, with D tentatively TRBD2 (6 bases). Trimming cost V 3 bases and J 0 bases, with 10 bases left between them. CDR3 length equals 14 residues. Per germline, CDR1 SGDLS and CDR2 YYNGEE. The CDR3 coding sequence is TGTGCCAGCAGCGGGGGGGATAGCTCCTACGAGCAGTACTTC. Translating gives CASSGGDSSYEQYF. Combining the CDR3 with reference TRBV9 and TRBJ2-7 gives the whole variable domain DSGVTQTPKHLITATGQRVTLRCSPRSGDLSVYWYQQSLDQGLQFLIQYYNGEERAKGNILERFSAQQFPDLHSELNLSSLELGDSALYFCASSGGDSSYEQYFGPGTRLTVT.

The rearrangement joins TRBV20-1 to TRBJ1-1, with D maybe TRBD1 (5 bases). The CDR3 is made up of 14 amino acids. CDR1 is DFQATT, CDR2 SNEGSKA, per germline (reference sequence). With 3 bases removed from V and 7 bases from J, the gap between germline ends came to 18 bases. The CDR3, as DNA: TGCAGTGCTAGGGGGGTCGTCGGGAGCGGTGAAGCTTTCTTT. This gives the protein CSARGVVGSGEAFF.

This clonotype was detected ten times or more. The rearrangement uses TRBV20-1 and TRBJ1-6; D is ambiguous. Germline V lookup: CDR1 DFQATT, CDR2 SNEGSKA (reference sequence). This CDR3 region has 15 residues. Trimming took off 7 bases at V and 1 base at J, with 14 bases between the two ends. The CDR3 sequence: CSGLGGASYNSPLHF. The CDR3 coding sequence is TGCAGTGGCCTGGGTGGCGCATCCTATAATTCACCCCTCCACTTT.

For this clonotype: With a much larger clone just one base away, this may be a read error. The chain employs TRBV27 and TRBJ1-2, with 7 bases that match TRBD1. Germline CDR1 MNHEY, CDR2 SMNVEV (reference sequence). CDR3 length: 13 residues. CDR3 region: CASSLDRFYGHTF. The CDR3 DNA reads as TGTGCCAGCAGTTTGGACAGGTTTTATGGCCACACCTTC.

This clonotype has a count of ten or more. The chain couples TRBV15 to TRBJ1-2; perhaps TRBD1 as D (6 bases). Looked up from germline, CDR1 is LNHNV and CDR2 is YYDKDF (reference sequence). V was trimmed by 0 bases and J by 7 bases, leaving 9 bases between them. The CDR3 contains 13 residues. The chain's CDR3 is CATSRDPGAGYTF. CDR3 nucleotide sequence: TGTGCCACCAGCAGAGATCCGGGGGCTGGCTACACCTTC. Full variable domain (missing parts from reference TRBV15 and TRBJ1-2): DAMVIQNPRYQVTQFGKPVTLSCSQTLNHNVMYWYQQKSSQAPKLLFHYYDKDFNNEADTPDNFQSRRPNTSFCFLDIRSPGLGDTAMYLCATSRDPGAGYTFGSGTRLTVV.

Many counts were recorded for this clonotype. This chain connects TRBV7-2 to TRBJ1-5, with TRBD1 matching over 9 bases. The germline V gene encodes CDR1 SGHTA and CDR2 FQGNSA. The CDR3 runs to 16 residues. Unmatched junction bases numbered 11, after V lost 4 bases and J lost 7 bases. CDR3 residues: CASSSAGTGSGQPQHF. CDR3 nucleotides: TGTGCCAGCAGCTCGGCCGGGACAGGGTCGGGGCAGCCCCAGCATTTT.

The rearrangement uses TRBV20-1 and TRBJ1-1; no clear D gene. V gave up 2 bases and J gave up 3 bases, with 10 bases separating them. This CDR3 region has 13 residues. Germline CDR1 DFQATT, CDR2 SNEGSKA (reference sequence). CDR3: CSARIGSHTEAFF. The CDR3 nucleotides are TGCAGTGCTAGAATAGGGTCGCACACTGAAGCTTTCTTT.

The chain links TRBV12-3 or TRBV12-4 to TRBJ1-6; D call uncertain. This CDR3 has 13 residues. Deletions cut 5 bases from V and 9 bases from J, with 11 bases between. This CDR3 is CASSVALSSPLHF. The DNA for the CDR3 is TGTGCCAGCAGTGTGGCCCTCAGTTCACCCCTCCACTTT.

The chain carries TRBV5-1 and TRBJ2-7, with 7 bases aligning to TRBD1. The CDR3 totals 14 residues. Germline CDR1 SGHRS, CDR2 YFSETQ. After removal of 4 bases from V and 7 bases from J, the junction contained 11 bases not matched to a gene. This CDR3 is CASSQATGLEEQYF. CDR3 DNA sequence: TGCGCCAGCAGCCAGGCGACAGGGCTGGAGGAGCAGTACTTC.

Many counts were recorded for this clonotype. This rearrangement joins TRBV5-1 to TRBJ2-1; 11 nucleotides line up with TRBD2. J gave up 15 bases and V 4 bases, and 15 bases lay outside the gene matches. There are 15 residues in the CDR3. Germline-derived CDR1 and CDR2 are SGHRS and YFSETQ. Here the CDR3 DNA reads TGCGCCAGCAGCGGAACTAGCGGGGGTAATTACGGAATGTTCTTC. As protein: CASSGTSGGNYGMFF.

The CDR3 DNA sequence: TGTGCCAGCAGCGAGGACAGGATGGGTGGCTACACCTTC. Its protein product is CASSEDRMGGYTF. V gene TRBV7-9 combines with J gene TRBJ1-2, with 7 bases fitting TRBD1. Germline loops: CDR1 SEHNR, CDR2 FQNEAQ (reference sequence). The junction had 7 bases not matched to a gene; V was cut back by 5 bases and J by 7 bases. The CDR3 length is 13 residues.

This clonotype was counted ten times or more. The chain is built from TRBV29-1 and TRBJ1-2; D unclear. The CDR3 loop spans 11 amino acids. With 1 base removed from V and 7 bases from J, the gap between germline ends came to 7 bases. CDR1 is SQVTM, CDR2 ANQGSEA, per germline. The CDR3 region has the DNA TGCAGCGTTGAAGTCATGGTTGGCTACACCTTC. Protein sequence: CSVEVMVGYTF.

The J gene is TRBJ2-3, the V gene TRBV15, with 12 positions matching TRBD2. Trimming at V came to 0 bases and at J to 5 bases, leaving 9 bases not matched to a gene. CDR1 is LNHNV and CDR2 is YYDKDF in the germline V gene (reference sequence). This CDR3 contains 18 residues. CDR3 nucleotides: TGTGCCACCAGCAGAGAATTACTAGCGGGGGGCCGGGAAGATACGCAGTATTTT. This encodes CATSRELLAGGREDTQYF.

There are a few counts of this clonotype. The rearrangement joins TRBV7-9 to TRBJ1-2; the match to TRBD1 covers 10 bases. The CDR3 has 14 residues. J was trimmed by 7 bases and V by 5 bases; bases with no gene match: 7. Germline V gene sequence: CDR1 SEHNR, CDR2 FQNEAQ (reference sequence). DNA for the CDR3: TGTGCCAGCAGCCCCGGGACAGGGGAGGTTGGCTACACCTTC. Its protein product is CASSPGTGEVGYTF. Based on the CDR3 plus reference TRBV7-9 and TRBJ1-2, the full variable domain is DTGVSQNPRHKITKRGQNVTFRCDPISEHNRLYWYRQTLGQGPEFLTYFQNEAQLEKSRLLSDRFSAERPKGSFSTLEIQRTEQGDSAMYLCASSPGTGEVGYTFGSGTRLTVV.

At least ten counts were recorded for this clonotype. The chain has TRBV20-1 and TRBJ2-7, with 8 bases that match TRBD1. Trimming removed 0 bases from V and 5 bases from J; junction bases left unmatched: 12. CDR3 size: 16 residues. The V gene's germline CDR1 is DFQATT and CDR2 SNEGSKA (reference sequence). CDR3 DNA sequence: TGCAGTGCTAGAGATCGAGAGTGGGCAGGGGGCCACGAGCAGTACTTC. The encoded protein is CSARDREWAGGHEQYF.

V usage is TRBV20-1 and J usage is TRBJ1-6; D remains unclear. The V end lost 0 bases, the J end lost 15 bases, and 9 bases lay between the germline ends. The germline gives CDR1 DFQATT, CDR2 SNEGSKA (reference sequence). The CDR3 sequence is 11 residues long. The DNA for the CDR3 is TGCAGTGCTAGAGATCAGGCAAACCTCCACTTT. The encoded protein is CSARDQANLHF.

This clonotype showed up just a few times. The rearrangement joins TRBV12-3 or TRBV12-4 to TRBJ1-1; D is uncertain. The CDR3 runs to 15 residues. Trimming removed 1 base at V and 0 bases at J, with 9 bases between. The CDR3 DNA reads TGTGCCAGCAGTTTAGGGGCGTATATGAACACTGAAGCTTTCTTT. Translating gives CASSLGAYMNTEAFF.

The V gene is TRBV19, the J gene TRBJ2-2; D may be TRBD1 or TRBD2 (5 bases each). Trimming cost V 10 bases and J 5 bases, with 17 bases left between them. The CDR3 has 14 amino acids. Germline V gene lookup returns CDR1 LNHDA and CDR2 SQIVND (reference sequence). The DNA for the CDR3 is TGTGCCACCCGGGGACCCGGGGCGACCGGGGAGCTGTTTTTT. Residues: CATRGPGATGELFF.

This clonotype is a singleton in its sample. The chain combines TRBV14 with TRBJ1-1; 8 positions agree with TRBD1. The CDR3 contains 16 residues. Unmatched junction bases numbered 9, after V lost 4 bases and J lost 2 bases. The germline gives CDR1 SGHDN, CDR2 FVKESK. CDR3 sequence reads: CASSLSQGALNTEAFF. The CDR3, as DNA: TGTGCCAGCAGCCTGTCCCAGGGGGCCTTAAACACTGAAGCTTTCTTT.

This clonotype was seen more than once but under ten times. The gene calls are TRBV19 and TRBJ2-7, with TRBD1 matching over 7 bases. The V and J ends lost 5 bases and 3 bases, in that order; junction bases with no gene match: 10. The V gene's germline CDR1 is LNHDA and CDR2 SQIVND (reference sequence). The CDR3 spans 15 residues. The CDR3 DNA follows: TGTGCCAGTAGTCCACGGAGGTGGGACAGCTACGAGCAGTACTTC. Translating it yields CASSPRRWDSYEQYF. Combining the CDR3 with reference TRBV19 and TRBJ2-7 gives the whole variable domain DGGITQSPKYLFRKEGQNVTLSCEQNLNHDAMYWYRQDPGQGLRLIYYSQIVNDFQKGDIAEGYSVSREKKESFPLTVTSAQKNPTAFYLCASSPRRWDSYEQYFGPGTRLTVT.

Comment on this clonotype: This likely comes from a read error, as the CDR3 has no conserved phenylalanine or tryptophan at its end. CDR3 sequence (DNA): TGTGCCACCAGTGAATCGGGGGGGATCACAGATACGCAGTATCTT. Its protein is CATSESGGITDTQYL. The rearrangement links TRBV24-1 to TRBJ2-3, with 8 bases fitting TRBD2. Germline CDR1 is KGHDR and CDR2 is SFDVKD. The CDR3 sequence is 15 residues long. V lost 4 bases and J lost 2; bases outside the gene matches: 4.

The CDR3 DNA follows: TGTGCCAGCAGCTCGACGGAGGATACGCAGTATTTT. Protein product: CASSSTEDTQYF. This chain uses TRBV7-9 with TRBJ2-3; D call uncertain. V gave up 4 bases and J gave up 6 bases, with 8 bases separating them. This CDR3 has 12 amino acids. CDR1 and CDR2 from the germline V gene are SEHNR and FQNEAQ (reference sequence).